This record looks at one T cell receptor beta chain sequence and its context. What antigen it recognizes has not been identified. Lacking the conserved final phenylalanine or tryptophan, this CDR3 likely reflects a read error. Systemically healthy Caucasian individuals from Russia, approximately 39 in total and aged about 6 to 100 years, were included as donors. Each donor gave ten milliliters of peripheral blood, collected into EDTA-treated Vacutainer tubes. Ficoll-Paque density-gradient centrifugation was used to isolate PBMCs, with at least 6 million per sample. Trizol reagent was used to extract total RNA from PBMCs, with at least 5.5 micrograms per sample. The percentages of naive CD45RAhigh/CD27high T cells were determined by flow cytometry on a PBMC aliquot from every donor. This sample stems from a study of blood T cells in healthy people across ages (dated by TCRdb to the mid-2010s). Looking at the study overall: In model experiments, roughly one uniquely barcoded TCR beta cDNA molecule per two T cells was captured by template switching. To avoid experimental bias, donors of different ages were randomly spread across the sequencing lanes. Age-related changes in TCR beta repertoire diversity were measured in the study by deep sequencing normalized with unique cDNA molecular identifiers. The donors were divided into four age groups: young (average about 15 years), middle-aged (about 39), aged (approximately 62) and long-lived (about 79). Using the same blood draw, the study looked at two additional independent replicas of 1 million unique cDNA reads for two donors, one aged 18 to 29 and the other aged 80 or older.

Library prep was done by 5' RACE. TCRdb names Illumina HiSeq 2500 as the instrument used. The second PCR ran for about 7 to 11 cycles and used a J-beta primer mix along with a sample-barcoded 5' primer. A template-switch 5' adaptor carrying 12 random nucleotides introduced a unique molecular identifier onto each TCR beta cDNA molecule. Each sample yielded at least 3 million CDR3-containing paired-end reads. First-strand cDNA synthesis was performed from all RNA using the Mint cDNA synthesis kit, with priming by a TRBC-specific oligonucleotide. Following uracil-DNA glycosylase treatment, a first 18-cycle PCR with universal primers M1SS and BC2_uni_R was performed on all cDNA. Regarding the original processing steps: For normalization, 1 million high-quality reads were randomly selected from each sample, with every read carrying a distinct molecular identifier. Reads sharing molecular identifiers were discarded rather than binned into consensus sequences. MiTCR, with a Q25 quality threshold and the strictest error-elimination algorithm, was used for CDR3 identification, clonotype clustering and error correction. A nonparametric unseen species model with Euler transformation was used to estimate lower-bound total TCR beta diversity. TCRdb cleaned the public reads at Q25 with fastp, built clones with MiXCR and kept in-frame beta chains. All rows with the same CDR3 protein become a single entry with the most common DNA and genes. TCRdb's processing, not the authors', yielded these V and J calls. Here the sample has some 1.5 million distinct CDR3 sequences; less than 45% occur a single time. The biggest ten clones account for roughly 3.7% of the sample.

What the authors observed across the whole study: A strong correlation was found between observed TCR beta diversity and the percentage of naive T cells measured by flow cytometry. Since profiling was done on bulk unsorted PBMCs, naive and antigen-experienced compartments could not be conclusively compared. Total diversity estimates from one million sequenced T cells were considered lower bounds and underestimates. Compared with the aged group, the long-lived group had more naive CD4+ T cells, fewer expanded clones and increased TCR diversity, a pattern suggesting age selection. Because donor CMV infection status was unknown, age-related changes in expanded clonotypes were potentially confounded. As age increased, observed TCR beta diversity per million T cells dropped in a roughly linear way, and a significant reduction was already evident by age about 40.

CDR1 and CDR2 were assigned from the germline V gene (reference sequence) as DFQATT and SNEGSKA. The CDR3 is 14 residues long, counting both termini. The CDR3 DNA has 42 bases and is translated from base 1. V is pruned by 2 bases and J by 3 bases, leaving 3 bases of the junction without a gene match. Input material: blood. Recombination linked TRBV20-1 to TRBJ2-1; the junction holds 8 bases that match TRBD1. The origin of this receptor is a young woman in good health. The sequence in DNA is TGCAGTGCTAGACAGGGGGCCAACTACAATGAGCAGTTCCTC. It specifies CSARQGANYNEQFL.